One sample yielded the 31 T cell receptor beta chains listed below, sequenced in a study of blood T cell repertoires in COVID-19. Libraries were prepared by immunoSEQ multiplex PCR; TCRdb keeps only in-frame clonotypes and omits some of them. The sample has a few hundred thousand clones; more than 70% are singletons. The specimen sequenced was peripheral blood. The receptors were sampled from a woman in her forties or fifties with COVID-19, enrolled during active disease.

The genes are TRBV4-1 and TRBJ1-5; 9 bases agree with TRBD1. J was trimmed by 2 bases and V by 3 bases; bases with no gene match: 2. CDR1 MGHRA and CDR2 YSYEKL come from the germline V gene. The CDR3 totals 15 residues. In nucleotides, the CDR3 is TGCGCCAGCAGCCAGAGACAGGGGGGCAATCAGCCCCAGCATTTT. Protein: CASSQRQGGNQPQHF.

The chain recombines TRBV9 with TRBJ1-4, with D possibly being TRBD1 (6 bases). Germline CDR1 SGDLS, CDR2 YYNGEE. Trimming left V 5 bases short and J 5 bases short, with 19 bases between. The CDR3 loop spans 16 amino acids. The CDR3 loop is CASSPAARQENEKLFF. The CDR3 DNA reads TGTGCCAGCAGTCCCGCCGCTAGACAGGAGAATGAAAAACTGTTTTTT.

To note about this clone: Compared with germline, one end of the junction differs, possibly owing to a read error. V and J are TRBV6-5 and TRBJ1-2, with TRBD1 matching over 7 bases. The germline gives CDR1 MNHEY, CDR2 SVGAGI. The CDR3 consists of 13 residues. The CDR3 nucleotides read TGTGCCAGCACTCAAATAACCGGGACAGCTGTGGTCTTC. It yields the protein CASTQITGTAVVF.

This clone was seen once. The rearrangement joins TRBV6-5 to TRBJ2-2, with 9 bases identical to TRBD1. The CDR3 loop spans 15 amino acids. V dropped 6 bases and J dropped 1; count of bases not matched to a gene: 3. Germline V gene data show CDR1 as MNHEY and CDR2 as SVGAGI. Here the CDR3 DNA reads TGTGCCAGCAGACCGGGACAGGGGAACACCGGGGAGCTGTTTTTT. Translating it yields CASRPGQGNTGELFF.

The V and J genes are TRBV4-2 and TRBJ1-6; D possibly corresponds to TRBD1 (6 bases). Trimming removed 1 base at V and 18 bases at J, with 13 bases between. This CDR3 contains 12 residues. Germline-derived CDR1 and CDR2 are LGHNA and YNFKEQ. The CDR3 spells CASSQGRGQPHF. DNA of the CDR3: TGTGCCAGCAGCCAAGGCCGGGGACAACCCCACTTT.

CDR3 loop: CASSSTGGPTNEKLFF. The CDR3 nucleotides read TGTGCCAGCAGCTCGACAGGGGGTCCAACTAATGAAAAACTGTTTTTT. The chain uses TRBV9 and TRBJ1-4; TRBD1 aligns across 9 bases. Germline CDR1 is SGDLS and CDR2 is YYNGEE. This CDR3 is 16 amino acids long. V dropped 4 bases and J dropped 0; count of bases not matched to a gene: 4.

About this clone itself: One end of the junction varies from germline; a read error may be responsible. V gene TRBV2 combines with J gene TRBJ1-1; D gene unclear. CDR3 length equals 9 residues. Germline assignment: CDR1 SNHLY and CDR2 FYNNEI. The CDR3 reads CASSEVTQF. The CDR3 DNA is TGTGCCAGCAGTGAAGTAACGCAGTTT.

The chain carries TRBV7-8 and TRBJ1-5; TRBD1 might be the D (6 bases). CDR1 and CDR2 (germline): SGHVS, FQNEAQ. Deletions cut 2 bases from V and 4 bases from J, with 18 bases between. The CDR3 has 17 amino acids. This chain's CDR3 is CASSLMGRTVGNQPQHF. As DNA, the CDR3 is TGTGCCAGCAGCTTAATGGGCCGGACAGTGGGGAATCAGCCCCAGCATTTT.

On this clone: This sample includes further DNA sequences coding for the same CDR3. This chain joins TRBV20-1 and TRBJ1-2, with a weak D call TRBD1 (5 bases). With 6 bases removed from V and 2 bases from J, the gap between germline ends came to 7 bases. The germline V gene encodes CDR1 DFQATT and CDR2 SNEGSKA (reference sequence). The CDR3 contains 11 residues. The CDR3 DNA sequence: TGCAGTGCCACAGGCAACTATGGCTACACCTTC. Protein product: CSATGNYGYTF.

V usage is TRBV5-1 and J usage is TRBJ1-4; D is uncertain. This CDR3 is built from 13 residues. Germline assignment: CDR1 SGHRS and CDR2 YFSETQ. Trimming took 3 bases from V and 2 from J, leaving 5 bases between them. Written as DNA, the CDR3 is TGCGCCAGCAGCTCAGGTACTAATGAAAAACTGTTTTTT. The encoded protein is CASSSGTNEKLFF.

This clone was seen only once. The chain links TRBV6-5 to TRBJ1-6, with D tentatively TRBD1 (5 bases). This CDR3 has 14 amino acids. Per the germline V gene, CDR1 is MNHEY and CDR2 is SVGAGI. With 3 bases removed from V and 7 bases from J, the gap between germline ends came to 10 bases. CDR3 nucleotide sequence: TGTGCCAGCAGTTATCAGGGAGGGAATTCACCCCTCCACTTT. Amino acids: CASSYQGGNSPLHF.

The chain carries TRBV11-2 and TRBJ2-3, with D perhaps matching TRBD1 (5 bases). Trimming removed 5 bases at V and 4 bases at J, with 13 bases between. This CDR3 contains 14 residues. Germline values: CDR1 SGHAT, CDR2 FQNNGV. CDR3 nucleotide sequence: TGTGCCAGCAGCCCGCGGACAAGAGCAGATACGCAGTATTTT. This gives the protein CASSPRTRADTQYF.

This clone has a single count. The chain recombines TRBV5-1 with TRBJ2-2; D uncertain. The germline V gene encodes CDR1 SGHRS and CDR2 YFSETQ. The CDR3 length is 16 residues. V lost 2 bases to trimming and J lost 0 bases, with 11 bases between them. The DNA of the CDR3 is TGCGCCAGCAGCTTAGGCCAGGCATCGAACACCGGGGAGCTGTTTTTT. The encoded protein is CASSLGQASNTGELFF.

The gene calls are TRBV9 and TRBJ2-2; 9 bases align to TRBD2. Trimming removed 4 bases from V and 16 bases from J; junction bases left unmatched: 11. Per the germline V gene, CDR1 is SGDLS and CDR2 is YYNGEE. CDR3 size: 13 residues. This CDR3 is CASSPRGGNVQFF. DNA for the CDR3: TGTGCCAGCAGCCCGCGGGGGGGCAACGTTCAGTTTTTT.

V and J are TRBV6-5 and TRBJ2-7, with no clear D. This CDR3 is built from 14 residues. V lost 8 bases and J 1 base, leaving 15 bases between the germline ends. Germline V CDR1 and CDR2: MNHEY, SVGAGI. This CDR3 reads CASFSIQGSYEQYF. The CDR3 bases are TGTGCCAGCTTTAGCATCCAAGGTTCCTACGAGCAGTACTTC.

The chain links TRBV6-4 to TRBJ1-1; D is possibly TRBD1 (6 bases). The CDR3 totals 19 residues. The germline V gene has CDR1 MRHNA and CDR2 SNTAGT. V dropped 2 bases and J dropped 1 base, with 23 bases sitting between them. The CDR3 protein is CASSDALQGGEKENTEAFF. The DNA of the CDR3 is TGTGCCAGCAGTGACGCTCTACAAGGGGGGGAGAAGGAGAACACTGAAGCTTTCTTT.

In this sample, this clone turned up once. This chain joins TRBV27 and TRBJ1-6; no reliable D call. This CDR3 has 14 residues. Germline V gives CDR1 MNHEY, CDR2 SMNVEV (reference sequence). Trimming removed 1 base at V and 10 bases at J, with 11 bases between. This CDR3 is CASSLYGRWSPLHF. DNA for the CDR3: TGTGCCAGCAGTTTATATGGGCGTTGGTCACCCCTCCACTTT.

This clone was counted a few times. The chain couples TRBV11-3 to TRBJ1-1; 11 bases align to TRBD1. The CDR3 sequence is 15 residues long. V was pared by 4 bases and J by 3 bases, with 4 bases of the junction left unmatched. The germline gives CDR1 SGHNT, CDR2 YENEEA. In DNA, the CDR3 is TGTGCCAGCAGCTCATGGACAGGGGGCTACACTGAAGCTTTCTTT. The encoded protein is CASSSWTGGYTEAFF.

The chain has TRBV6-5 and TRBJ2-2, with D maybe TRBD1 (6 bases). Germline V gene lookup returns CDR1 MNHEY and CDR2 SVGAGI. The CDR3 is 14 residues long. V lost 5 bases and J 4 bases, leaving 11 bases between the germline ends. DNA of the CDR3: TGTGCCAGCAGTAGCCAGGGGACCACCGGGGAGCTGTTTTTT. Protein: CASSSQGTTGELFF.

The J gene is TRBJ2-7, the V gene TRBV9; 8 bases are shared with TRBD1. V lost 3 bases and J lost 3; bases outside the gene matches: 5. The germline gives CDR1 SGDLS, CDR2 YYNGEE. The CDR3 is 14 residues long. The chain's CDR3 is CASSATGAGYEQYF. In nucleotides, the CDR3 is TGTGCCAGCAGCGCGACAGGGGCAGGCTACGAGCAGTACTTC.

V and J are TRBV27 and TRBJ1-5, with 9 bases aligning to TRBD1. With V trimmed by 4 bases and J by 7 bases, 11 bases remained unmatched. CDR3 size: 16 residues. Germline V lookup: CDR1 MNHEY, CDR2 SMNVEV (reference sequence). Here the CDR3 reads CASSSSTGGAGQPQHF. CDR3 sequence (DNA): TGTGCCAGCAGTTCCTCAACAGGGGGCGCGGGGCAGCCCCAGCATTTT.

The chain employs TRBV12-3 or TRBV12-4 and TRBJ2-7; TRBD1 might be the D (5 bases). V was pared by 3 bases and J by 6 bases, with 12 bases between. This CDR3 has 13 amino acids. CDR3 DNA sequence: TGTGCCAGCAGTTTTGGGCAGCAGGGCGAGCAGTACTTC. This sequence encodes CASSFGQQGEQYF.

The V gene is TRBV6-6, the J gene TRBJ1-1, with TRBD1 matching over 7 bases. CDR1 MNHNY and CDR2 SVGAGI come from the germline V gene (reference sequence). The CDR3 extends over 14 amino acids. V lost 8 bases to trimming and J lost 0 bases; unmatched junction nucleotides: 6. CDR3 protein: CASLGTALNTEAFF. In DNA form, the CDR3 reads TGTGCCAGCTTGGGGACAGCCCTGAACACTGAAGCTTTCTTT.

The chain employs TRBV2 and TRBJ1-6; D is undetermined. The length of the CDR3 is 17 residues. CDR1 and CDR2 (germline): SNHLY, FYNNEI. V lost 5 bases, J lost 0 bases, and 14 bases lay in between. This chain's CDR3 is CASSTRHLSSYNSPLHF. For the CDR3, the DNA is TGTGCCAGCAGTACCCGACACCTGAGCTCCTATAATTCACCCCTCCACTTT.

The chain recombines TRBV10-1 with TRBJ1-4; D gene unclear. CDR1 and CDR2 from the germline V gene are WNHNN and SYGVQD (reference sequence). Trimming left V 0 bases short and J 8 bases short, with 7 bases between. The CDR3 length is 13 residues. The CDR3 loop reads CASSESRGEKLFF. The CDR3 nucleotides read TGCGCCAGCAGTGAGTCGCGGGGAGAAAAACTGTTTTTT.

The chain has TRBV9 and TRBJ2-1; TRBD2 is a possible D gene (5 bases). The CDR3 totals 12 residues. Germline V CDR1 and CDR2: SGDLS, YYNGEE. Trimming shortened V by 8 bases and J by 8 bases, and 14 bases separated the two germline ends. CDR3 nucleotides: TGTGCCAGTACAAACCGGGGAGATGAGCAGTTCTTC. Its translation is CASTNRGDEQFF.

The chain joins TRBV15 to TRBJ1-1, with D possibly matching TRBD1 (5 bases). Trimming shortened V by 0 bases and J by 6 bases, and 17 bases separated the two germline ends. Germline assignment: CDR1 LNHNV and CDR2 YYDKDF (reference sequence). CDR3 length equals 16 residues. The CDR3 protein is CATSRDTTGRNAEAFF. In DNA form, the CDR3 reads TGTGCCACCAGCAGAGATACTACAGGTCGAAACGCTGAAGCTTTCTTT.

The chain joins TRBV6-6 to TRBJ2-4, with TRBD1 matching 8 bases. J was trimmed by 0 bases and V by 5 bases; bases with no gene match: 18. The CDR3 loop spans 20 amino acids. Per germline, CDR1 MNHNY and CDR2 SVGAGI (reference sequence). DNA of the CDR3: TGTGCCAGCAGTCCTACTTCGCCCGATACAGGGGGAAGAGCCAAAAACATTCAGTACTTC. The encoded protein is CASSPTSPDTGGRAKNIQYF.

This clone has a handful of counts. The chain couples TRBV24-1 to TRBJ1-1; the match to TRBD1 covers 8 bases. The CDR3 runs to 18 residues. V was pared by 8 bases and J by 0 bases, with 16 bases of the junction left unmatched. Germline V gene sequence: CDR1 KGHDR, CDR2 SFDVKD. CDR3: CATTARGHGEPMNTEAFF. Written as DNA, the CDR3 is TGTGCCACCACGGCCAGGGGGCATGGGGAACCGATGAACACTGAAGCTTTCTTT.

V usage is TRBV27 and J usage is TRBJ1-1; unclear D gene. Germline-derived CDR1 and CDR2 are MNHEY and SMNVEV (reference sequence). There are 14 residues in the CDR3. With 5 bases removed from V and 2 bases from J, the gap between germline ends came to 12 bases. The CDR3 region has the DNA TGTGCCAGCAGTCTCCGAGGAGCCAACACTGAAGCTTTCTTT. It translates to CASSLRGANTEAFF.

The rearrangement joins TRBV24-1 to TRBJ1-5; a possible D gene is TRBD1 (5 bases). CDR3 length: 16 residues. CDR1 is KGHDR, CDR2 SFDVKD, per germline. Trimming removed 4 bases from V and 7 bases from J, with 19 bases in between. CDR3 protein: CATSDPSAGSQQPQHF. In nucleotides, the CDR3 is TGTGCCACCAGTGACCCGTCGGCAGGGTCTCAACAGCCCCAGCATTTT.